This T cell receptor (beta chain) is from a study of CD8 T cells in Susac syndrome. RNA, at about 0.45 to 1 ug, was reverse transcribed with random hexamers. TCRdb reprocessed the immunoSEQ multiplex PCR reads with MiXCR, giving one entry per CDR3 protein. The data show about 180,000 distinct CDR3 sequences, with around 96% seen just once and roughly 0.16% held by the top ten. Germline assignment: CDR1 SEHNR and CDR2 FQNEAQ (reference sequence). The ends were cut back, 3 bases at V and 2 bases at J, with 11 bases in the middle. The CDR3 sequence is 16 residues long. This chain links TRBV7-9 with TRBJ2-6; tentative D call: TRBD1 (6 bases). This clonotype originated in a human donor with multiple sclerosis. The sample was CD8+ T cells from PBMCs. CDR3 nucleotide sequence: TGTGCCAGCAGCTTGGATGAGGGGGCTGGGGCCAACGTCCTGACTTTC. It codes for CASSLDEGAGANVLTF.